Below, one TCR beta chain is given with its context. The sample is drawn from a study of blood T cell repertoires in COVID-19. Here immunoSEQ multiplex PCR was the method, and the copy in TCRdb shows in-frame clones only, minus some. The table lists 250,000 to 350,000 clones, 84% of them singletons. Trimming pared 4 bases from V and 0 bases from J, leaving 8 bases between. CDR1 and CDR2 from the germline V gene are MNHEY and SMNVEV (reference sequence). The CDR3 length is 14 residues. This receptor was identified in a human donor with COVID-19, enrolled during active disease. The donor label of this sample is uncertain. The rearrangement joins TRBV27 to TRBJ2-3, with unresolved D. Sequenced: peripheral blood. For the CDR3, the DNA is TGTGCCAGCAGTTCCGTAACTAGCACAGATACGCAGTATTTT. Translated, it gives CASSSVTSTDTQYF.